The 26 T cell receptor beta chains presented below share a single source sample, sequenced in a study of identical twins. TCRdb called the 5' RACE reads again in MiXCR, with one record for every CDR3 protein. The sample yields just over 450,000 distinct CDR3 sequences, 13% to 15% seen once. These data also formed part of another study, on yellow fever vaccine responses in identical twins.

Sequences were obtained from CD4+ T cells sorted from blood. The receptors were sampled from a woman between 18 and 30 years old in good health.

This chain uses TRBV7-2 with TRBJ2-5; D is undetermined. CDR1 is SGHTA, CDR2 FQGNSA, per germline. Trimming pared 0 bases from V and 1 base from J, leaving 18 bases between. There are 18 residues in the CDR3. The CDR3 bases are TGTGCCAGCAGCTTAGCCCCATCGAGGTTTCCCTCCCAAGAGACCCAGTACTTC. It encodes CASSLAPSRFPSQETQYF.

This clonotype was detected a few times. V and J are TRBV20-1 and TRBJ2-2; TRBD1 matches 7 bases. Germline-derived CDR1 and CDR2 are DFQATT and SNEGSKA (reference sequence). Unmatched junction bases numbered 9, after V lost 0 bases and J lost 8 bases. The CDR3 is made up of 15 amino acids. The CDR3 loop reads CSARDDTTGRGELFF. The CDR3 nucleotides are TGCAGTGCTAGAGACGACACGACAGGGCGAGGGGAGCTGTTTTTT.

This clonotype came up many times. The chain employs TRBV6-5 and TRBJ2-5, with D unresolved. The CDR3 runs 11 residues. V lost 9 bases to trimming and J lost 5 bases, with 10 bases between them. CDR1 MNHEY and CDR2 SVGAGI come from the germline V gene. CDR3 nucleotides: TGTGCCAGGAAGGGTCCGGAGACCCAGTACTTC. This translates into CARKGPETQYF.

CDR3 sequence: CASSLGLVAAGEQFF. The CDR3, as DNA: TGTGCCAGCAGCTTAGGCCTAGTCGCCGCAGGTGAGCAGTTCTTC. The chain carries TRBV5-6 and TRBJ2-1, with D hard to call. The CDR3 is 15 residues long. Germline V gene lookup returns CDR1 SGHDT and CDR2 YYEEEE. Trimming cost V 2 bases and J 9 bases, with 18 bases left between them. Full variable domain (remainder filled in from reference TRBV5-6 and TRBJ2-1): DAGVTQSPTHLIKTRGQQVTLRCSPKSGHDTVSWYQQALGQGPQFIFQYYEEEERQRGNFPDRFSGHQFPNYSSELNVNALLLGDSALYLCASSLGLVAAGEQFFGPGTRLTVL.

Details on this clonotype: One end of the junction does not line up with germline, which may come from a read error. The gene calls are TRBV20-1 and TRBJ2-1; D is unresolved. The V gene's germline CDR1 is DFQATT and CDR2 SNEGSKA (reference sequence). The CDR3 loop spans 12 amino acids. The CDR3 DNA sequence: TGCAGTGCGAGAGATCAGACCCCTGAGCAGTTCTTC. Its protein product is CSARDQTPEQFF.

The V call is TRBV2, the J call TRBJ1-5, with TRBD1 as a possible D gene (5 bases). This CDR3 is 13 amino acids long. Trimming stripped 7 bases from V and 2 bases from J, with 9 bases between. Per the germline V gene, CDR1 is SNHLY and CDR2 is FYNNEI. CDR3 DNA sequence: TGTGCCAGCATGGGGGACGGCAATCAGCCCCAGCATTTT. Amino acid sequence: CASMGDGNQPQHF.

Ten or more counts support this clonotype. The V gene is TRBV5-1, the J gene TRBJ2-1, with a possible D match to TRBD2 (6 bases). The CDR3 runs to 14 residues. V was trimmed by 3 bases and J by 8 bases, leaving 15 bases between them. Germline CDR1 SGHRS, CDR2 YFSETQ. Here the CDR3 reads CASSSGLPPDEQFF. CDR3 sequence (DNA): TGCGCCAGCAGCTCGGGACTCCCACCCGATGAGCAGTTCTTC.

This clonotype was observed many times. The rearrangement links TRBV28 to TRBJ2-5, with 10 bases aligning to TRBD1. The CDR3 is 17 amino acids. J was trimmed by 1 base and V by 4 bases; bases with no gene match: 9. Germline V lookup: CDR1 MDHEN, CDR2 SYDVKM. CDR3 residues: CASSSGQGPWGQETQYF. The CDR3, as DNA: TGTGCCAGCAGTTCGGGACAGGGGCCGTGGGGCCAAGAGACCCAGTACTTC.

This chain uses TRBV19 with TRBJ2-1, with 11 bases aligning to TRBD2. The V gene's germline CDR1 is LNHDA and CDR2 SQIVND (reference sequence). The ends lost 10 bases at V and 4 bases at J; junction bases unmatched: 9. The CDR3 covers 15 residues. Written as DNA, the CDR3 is TGTGCCACACACCCCCTAGCGGGGGGTTACAATGAGCAGTTCTTC. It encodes CATHPLAGGYNEQFF.

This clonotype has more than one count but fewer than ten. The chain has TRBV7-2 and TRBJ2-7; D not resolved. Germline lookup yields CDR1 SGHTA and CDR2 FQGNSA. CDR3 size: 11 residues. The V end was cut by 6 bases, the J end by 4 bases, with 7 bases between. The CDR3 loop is CASSHIYEQYF. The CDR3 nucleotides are TGTGCCAGCAGTCACATATACGAGCAGTACTTC. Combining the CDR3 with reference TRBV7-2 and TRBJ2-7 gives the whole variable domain GAGVSQSPSNKVTEKGKDVELRCDPISGHTALYWYRQSLGQGLEFLIYFQGNSAPDKSGLPSDRFSAERTGGSVSTLTIQRTQQEDSAVYLCASSHIYEQYFGPGTRLTVT.

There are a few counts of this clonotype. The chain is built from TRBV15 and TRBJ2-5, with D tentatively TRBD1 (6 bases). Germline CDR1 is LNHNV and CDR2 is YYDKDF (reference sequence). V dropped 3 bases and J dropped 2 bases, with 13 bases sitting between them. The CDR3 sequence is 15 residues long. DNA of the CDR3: TGTGCCACCAGCAGTGATCGAGGGGGACAAGAGACCCAGTACTTC. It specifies CATSSDRGGQETQYF.

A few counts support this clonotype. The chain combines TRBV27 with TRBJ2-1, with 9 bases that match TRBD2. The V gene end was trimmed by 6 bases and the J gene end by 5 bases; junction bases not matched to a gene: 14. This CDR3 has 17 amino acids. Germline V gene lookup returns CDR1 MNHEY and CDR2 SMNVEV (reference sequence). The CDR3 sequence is CASSPPRGLAGHNEQFF. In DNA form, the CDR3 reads TGTGCCAGCAGCCCTCCCCGGGGGCTAGCGGGACACAATGAGCAGTTCTTC.

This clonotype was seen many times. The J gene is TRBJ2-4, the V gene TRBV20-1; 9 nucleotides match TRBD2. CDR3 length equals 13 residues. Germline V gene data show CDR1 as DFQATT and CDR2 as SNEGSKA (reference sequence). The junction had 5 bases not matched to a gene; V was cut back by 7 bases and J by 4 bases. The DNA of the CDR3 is TGCAGTGGTTCCAGCGGGAGGAAAAACATTCAGTACTTC. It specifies CSGSSGRKNIQYF.

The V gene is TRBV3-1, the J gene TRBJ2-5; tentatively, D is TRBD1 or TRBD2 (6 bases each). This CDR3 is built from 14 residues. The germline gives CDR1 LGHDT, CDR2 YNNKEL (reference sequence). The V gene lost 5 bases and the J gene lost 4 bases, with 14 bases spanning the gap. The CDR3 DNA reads TGTGCCAGCAGCGAAAAGGGGGGCCTAGAGACCCAGTACTTC. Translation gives CASSEKGGLETQYF.

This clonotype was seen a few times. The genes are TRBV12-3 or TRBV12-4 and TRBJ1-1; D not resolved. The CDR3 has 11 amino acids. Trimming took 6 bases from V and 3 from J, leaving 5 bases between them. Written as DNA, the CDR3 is TGTGCCAGCAGGAGAGACACTGAAGCTTTCTTT. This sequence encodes CASRRDTEAFF.

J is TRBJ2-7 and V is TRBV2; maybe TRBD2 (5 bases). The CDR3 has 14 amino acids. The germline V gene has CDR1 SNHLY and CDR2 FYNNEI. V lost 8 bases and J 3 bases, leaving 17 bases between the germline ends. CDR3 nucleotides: TGTGCCAGCCGCTTGGAGGCTTCAATCTACGAGCAGTACTTC. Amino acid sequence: CASRLEASIYEQYF. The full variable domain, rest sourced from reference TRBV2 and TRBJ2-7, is EPEVTQTPSHQVTQMGQEVILRCVPISNHLYFYWYRQILGQKVEFLVSFYNNEISEKSEIFDDQFSVERPDGSNFTLKIRSTKLEDSAMYFCASRLEASIYEQYFGPGTRLTVT.

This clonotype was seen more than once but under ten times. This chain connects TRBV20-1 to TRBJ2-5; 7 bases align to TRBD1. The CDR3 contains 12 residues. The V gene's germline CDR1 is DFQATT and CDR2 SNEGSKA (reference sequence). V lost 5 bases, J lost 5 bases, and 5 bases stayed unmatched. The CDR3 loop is CSAQDRMETQYF. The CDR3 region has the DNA TGCAGTGCTCAGGACAGGATGGAGACCCAGTACTTC.

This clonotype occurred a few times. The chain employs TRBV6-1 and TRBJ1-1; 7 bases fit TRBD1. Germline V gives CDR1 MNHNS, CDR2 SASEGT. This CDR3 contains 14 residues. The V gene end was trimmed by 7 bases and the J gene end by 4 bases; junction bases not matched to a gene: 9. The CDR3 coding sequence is TGTGCCAGCAACCGACAGGGAGGGAGCACTGAAGCTTTCTTT. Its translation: CASNRQGGSTEAFF.

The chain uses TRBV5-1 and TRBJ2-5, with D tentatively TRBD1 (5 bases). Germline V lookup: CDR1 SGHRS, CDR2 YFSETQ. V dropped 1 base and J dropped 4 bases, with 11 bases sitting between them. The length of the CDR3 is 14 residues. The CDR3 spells CASSLKGPPETQYF. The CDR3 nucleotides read TGCGCCAGCAGCTTGAAGGGGCCACCAGAGACCCAGTACTTC.

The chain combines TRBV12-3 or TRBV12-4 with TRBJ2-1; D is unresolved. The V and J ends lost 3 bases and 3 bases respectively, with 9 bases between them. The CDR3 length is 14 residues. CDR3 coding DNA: TGTGCCAGCAGTTTCGAACCCGACTACAATGAGCAGTTCTTC. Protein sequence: CASSFEPDYNEQFF.

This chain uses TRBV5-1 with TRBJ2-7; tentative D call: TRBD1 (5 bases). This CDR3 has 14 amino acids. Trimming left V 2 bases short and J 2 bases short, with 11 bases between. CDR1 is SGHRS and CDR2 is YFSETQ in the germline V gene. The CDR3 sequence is CASSFTGGPYEQYF. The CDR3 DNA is TGCGCCAGCAGCTTCACAGGCGGTCCCTACGAGCAGTACTTC. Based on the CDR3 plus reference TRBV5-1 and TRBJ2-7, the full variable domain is KAGVTQTPRYLIKTRGQQVTLSCSPISGHRSVSWYQQTPGQGLQFLFEYFSETQRNKGNFPGRFSGRQFSNSRSEMNVSTLELGDSALYLCASSFTGGPYEQYFGPGTRLTVT.

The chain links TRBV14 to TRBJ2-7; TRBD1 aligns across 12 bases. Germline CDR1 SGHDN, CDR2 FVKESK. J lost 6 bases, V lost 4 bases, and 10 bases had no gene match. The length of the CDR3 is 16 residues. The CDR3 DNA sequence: TGTGCCAGCAGCCGCCATCAGGGGACAGGGGGCTCCGAGCAGTACTTC. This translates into CASSRHQGTGGSEQYF.

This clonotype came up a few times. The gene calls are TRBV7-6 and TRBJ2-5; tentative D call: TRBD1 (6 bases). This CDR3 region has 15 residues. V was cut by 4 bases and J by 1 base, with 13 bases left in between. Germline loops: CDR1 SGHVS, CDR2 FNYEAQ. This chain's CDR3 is CASSSLTGRQETQYF. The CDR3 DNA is TGTGCCAGCAGCTCTTTGACAGGACGCCAAGAGACCCAGTACTTC.

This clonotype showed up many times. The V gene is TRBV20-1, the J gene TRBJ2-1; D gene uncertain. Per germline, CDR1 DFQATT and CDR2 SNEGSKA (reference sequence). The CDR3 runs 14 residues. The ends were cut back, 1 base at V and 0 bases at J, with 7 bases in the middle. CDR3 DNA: TGCAGTGCTAGAGCGGCTAGCTCCTACAATGAGCAGTTCTTC. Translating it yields CSARAASSYNEQFF.

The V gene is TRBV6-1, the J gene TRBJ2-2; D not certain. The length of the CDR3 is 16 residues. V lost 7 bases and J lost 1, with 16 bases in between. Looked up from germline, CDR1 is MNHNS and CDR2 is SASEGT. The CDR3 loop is CASTLGWRKNTGELFF. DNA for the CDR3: TGTGCCAGCACCCTTGGGTGGAGAAAGAACACCGGGGAGCTGTTTTTT.

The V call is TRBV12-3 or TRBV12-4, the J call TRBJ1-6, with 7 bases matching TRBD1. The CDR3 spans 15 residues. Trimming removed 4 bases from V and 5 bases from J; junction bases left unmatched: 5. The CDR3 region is CASSSRGTDNSPLHF. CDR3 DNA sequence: TGTGCCAGCAGTTCCCGCGGGACAGATAATTCACCCCTCCACTTT.